Listed below are T cell receptor beta chains from one sample, sequenced in a study of blood T cell repertoires in COVID-19. Only in-frame clones appear in the TCRdb table, and some are missing; sequencing was by immunoSEQ multiplex PCR. This table has around 700,000 clones, approximately 90% appearing once. Source material: peripheral blood. The receptors were sampled from a woman between 18 and 29 years old with acute or convalescent COVID-19. Both conserved end residues are part of each CDR3.

TRBV10-3,CAISESETGEFQPQHF
TRBV7-2,CASRGRAVDTQYF
TRBV5-1,CASSLVASGPATYNEQFF
TRBV30,CAWSVRPSGRESGNTIYF
TRBV6-1,CASSEVPTVSVINQPQHF
TRBV4-3,CASSQDASGAPSYEQYF
TRBV4-3,CASSQETGPINGYTF
TRBV30,CAWSGTGGFTDTQYF
TRBV4-1,CASNQLLAGGGDTQYF
TRBV21-1,CASSRRQGAMGGAPLHF
TRBV7-9,CASSGQGIYEQYF
TRBV2,CASSRDSYEQYF
TRBV6-5,CASSDRTGPYGYTF
TRBV30,CAWSVAPDRGNEQFF
TRBV6-5,CATVDRDNYGYTF
TRBV25-1,CASSRFGTTEAFF
TRBV7-2,CASSLDRYYGYTF
TRBV6-2/TRBV6-3,CASSYPRQPQHF
TRBV3-1/TRBV3-2,CASSQVAGIDTQYF
TRBV2,CASSAMGASSGNTIYF
TRBV19,CATEGQTNTEAFF
TRBV15,CATSSSRGYSYEQYF